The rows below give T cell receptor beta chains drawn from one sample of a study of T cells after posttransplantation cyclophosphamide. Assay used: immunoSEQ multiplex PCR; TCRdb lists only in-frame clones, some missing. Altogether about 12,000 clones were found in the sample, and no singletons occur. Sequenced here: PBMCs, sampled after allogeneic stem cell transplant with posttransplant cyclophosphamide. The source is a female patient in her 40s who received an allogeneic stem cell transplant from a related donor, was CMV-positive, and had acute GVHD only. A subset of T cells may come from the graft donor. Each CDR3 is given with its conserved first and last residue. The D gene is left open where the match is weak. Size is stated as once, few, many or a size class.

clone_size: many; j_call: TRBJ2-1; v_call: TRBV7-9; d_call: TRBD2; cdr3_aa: CASSFPLAGYNEQFF; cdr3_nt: TGTGCCAGCAGCTTTCCACTAGCGGGTTACAATGAGCAGTTCTTC
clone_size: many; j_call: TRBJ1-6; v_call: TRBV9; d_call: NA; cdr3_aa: CASSVDHRANSPLHF; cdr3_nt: TGTGCCAGCAGCGTAGATCACAGAGCTAATTCACCCCTCCACTTT
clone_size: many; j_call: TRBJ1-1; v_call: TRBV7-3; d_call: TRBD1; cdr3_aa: CASSLYPPGQGSLRDEAFF; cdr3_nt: TGTGCCAGCAGCTTATATCCCCCGGGACAGGGGTCGTTACGGGATGAAGCTTTCTTT
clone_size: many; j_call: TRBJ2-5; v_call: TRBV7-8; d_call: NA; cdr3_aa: CASSLGRASETQYF; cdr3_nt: TGTGCCAGCAGCTTAGGCAGGGCTAGTGAGACCCAGTACTTC
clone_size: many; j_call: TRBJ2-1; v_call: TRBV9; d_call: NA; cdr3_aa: CASSSPGGNNEQFF; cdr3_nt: TGTGCCAGCAGCTCGCCCGGGGGAAACAATGAGCAGTTCTTC
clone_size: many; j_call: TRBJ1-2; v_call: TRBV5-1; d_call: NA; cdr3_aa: CASSPSARAEGGYTF; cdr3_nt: TGCGCCAGCAGCCCTTCAGCCCGAGCGGAAGGAGGCTACACCTTC
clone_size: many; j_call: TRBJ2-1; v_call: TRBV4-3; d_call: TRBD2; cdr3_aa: CASSRLLAGGYNEQFF; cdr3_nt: TGCGCCAGCAGCCGCCTACTAGCGGGAGGATACAATGAGCAGTTCTTC
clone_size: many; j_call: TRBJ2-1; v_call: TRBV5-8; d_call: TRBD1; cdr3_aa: CASRHPTGGAGNEQFF; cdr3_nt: TGTGCCAGCAGGCACCCGACAGGGGGCGCAGGCAATGAGCAGTTCTTC
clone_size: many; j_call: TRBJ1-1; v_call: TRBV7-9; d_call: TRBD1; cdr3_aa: CASSGGGQGSFF; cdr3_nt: TGTGCCAGCAGCGGCGGGGGACAGGGTTCTTTCTTT
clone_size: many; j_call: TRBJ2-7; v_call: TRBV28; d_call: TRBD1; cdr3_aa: CATGDSYEQYF; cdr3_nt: TGTGCGACAGGGGATTCCTACGAGCAGTACTTC
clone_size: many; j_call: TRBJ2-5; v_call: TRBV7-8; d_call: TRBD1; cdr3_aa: CASSLSGQGEETQYF; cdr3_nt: TGTGCCAGCAGCTTAAGTGGGCAGGGGGAAGAGACCCAGTACTTC
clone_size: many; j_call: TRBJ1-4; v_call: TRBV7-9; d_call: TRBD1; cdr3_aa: CASSLTGGAGKLFF; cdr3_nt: TGTGCCAGCAGCCTGACAGGGGGCGCGGGGAAACTGTTTTTT
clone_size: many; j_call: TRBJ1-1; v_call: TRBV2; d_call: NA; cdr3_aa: CASSEARGENTEAFF; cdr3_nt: TGTGCCAGCAGTGAAGCTCGGGGGGAGAACACTGAAGCTTTCTTT
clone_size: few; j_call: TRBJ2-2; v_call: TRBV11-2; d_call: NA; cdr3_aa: CASSPRYGANTGELFF; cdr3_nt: TGTGCCAGCAGCCCGAGGTACGGAGCGAACACCGGGGAGCTGTTTTTT
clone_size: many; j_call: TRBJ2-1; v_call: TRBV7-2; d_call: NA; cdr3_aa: CASSPRTGSSYNEQFF; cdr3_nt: TGTGCCAGCAGCCCACGGACTGGGAGCTCCTACAATGAGCAGTTCTTC
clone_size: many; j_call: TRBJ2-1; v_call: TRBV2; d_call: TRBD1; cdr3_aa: CASGQQGDGNEQFF; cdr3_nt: TGTGCCAGCGGTCAACAGGGGGATGGAAATGAGCAGTTCTTC
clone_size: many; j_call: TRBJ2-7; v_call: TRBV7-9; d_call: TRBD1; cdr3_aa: CASSLEGGGSYEQYF; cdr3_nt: TGTGCCAGCAGCTTAGAAGGGGGCGGATCCTACGAGCAGTACTTC
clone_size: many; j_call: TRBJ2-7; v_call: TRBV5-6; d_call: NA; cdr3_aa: CASSSGRDSYEQYF; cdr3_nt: TGTGCCAGCAGCTCAGGACGGGATTCCTACGAGCAGTACTTC
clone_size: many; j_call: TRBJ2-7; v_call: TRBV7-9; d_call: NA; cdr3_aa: CASSLGPSDGPTAGQYF; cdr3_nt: TGTGCCAGCAGCTTAGGGCCTAGCGACGGACCCACCGCGGGGCAGTACTTC
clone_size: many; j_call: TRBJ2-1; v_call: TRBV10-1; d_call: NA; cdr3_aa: CASSAVDNEQFF; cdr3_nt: TGCGCCAGCAGTGCGGTCGACAATGAGCAGTTCTTC
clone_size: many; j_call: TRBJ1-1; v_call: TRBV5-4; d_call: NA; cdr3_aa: CASRAGGSAEAFF; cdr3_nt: TGTGCCAGCAGGGCGGGGGGGAGTGCTGAAGCTTTCTTT
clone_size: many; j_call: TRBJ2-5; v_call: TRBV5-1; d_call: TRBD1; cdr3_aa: CASRDVWTGGETQYF; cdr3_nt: TGCGCCAGCAGGGATGTGTGGACAGGCGGAGAGACCCAGTACTTC
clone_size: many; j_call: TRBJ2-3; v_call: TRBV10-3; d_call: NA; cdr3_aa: CAISGGLSGDTQYF; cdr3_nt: TGTGCCATCAGTGGGGGACTTTCGGGGGATACGCAGTATTTT
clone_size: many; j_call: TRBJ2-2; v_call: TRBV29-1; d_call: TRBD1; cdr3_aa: CSVVPGQGTGELFF; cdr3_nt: TGCAGCGTTGTTCCGGGACAGGGCACCGGGGAGCTGTTTTTT
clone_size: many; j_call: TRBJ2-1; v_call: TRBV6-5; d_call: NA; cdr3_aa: CASSRGRTVGGEQFF; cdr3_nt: TGTGCCAGCAGTAGGGGAAGAACTGTCGGGGGTGAGCAGTTCTTC
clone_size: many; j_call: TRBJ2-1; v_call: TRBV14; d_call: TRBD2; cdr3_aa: CASSLVAGAFNEQFF; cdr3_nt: TGTGCCAGCAGCCTAGTAGCGGGGGCATTCAATGAGCAGTTCTTC
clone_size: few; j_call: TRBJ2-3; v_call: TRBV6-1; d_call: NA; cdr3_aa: CASIELLPSTDTQYF; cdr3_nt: TGTGCCAGCATCGAACTACTTCCAAGCACAGATACGCAGTATTTT
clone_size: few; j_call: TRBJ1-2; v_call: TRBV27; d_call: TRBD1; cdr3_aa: CASSSTRDSLYGYTF; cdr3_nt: TGTGCCAGCAGTTCCACCAGGGACAGCCTCTATGGCTACACCTTC
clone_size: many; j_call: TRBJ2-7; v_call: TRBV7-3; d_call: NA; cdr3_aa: CASTHRDSTPTYEQYF; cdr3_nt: TGTGCCAGCACCCACCGAGACAGTACACCAACCTACGAGCAGTACTTC
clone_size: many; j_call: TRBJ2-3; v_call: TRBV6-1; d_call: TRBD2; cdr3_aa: CASSATSGGLTDTQYF; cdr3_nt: TGTGCCAGCAGTGCCACTAGCGGGGGCCTCACAGATACGCAGTATTTT
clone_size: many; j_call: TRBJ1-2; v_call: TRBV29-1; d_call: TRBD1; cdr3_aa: CSVEEIGWDRGFGYTF; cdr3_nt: TGCAGCGTTGAAGAAATAGGCTGGGACAGGGGTTTTGGCTACACCTTC
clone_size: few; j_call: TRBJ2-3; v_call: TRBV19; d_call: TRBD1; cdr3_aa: CASSLSGTGKDTQYF; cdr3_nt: TGTGCCAGTAGTTTATCCGGGACAGGGAAGGATACGCAGTATTTT
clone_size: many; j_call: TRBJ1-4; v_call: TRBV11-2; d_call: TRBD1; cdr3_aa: CASSPPGQREKLFF; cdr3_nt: TGTGCCAGCAGCCCTCCGGGACAGAGGGAAAAACTGTTTTTT
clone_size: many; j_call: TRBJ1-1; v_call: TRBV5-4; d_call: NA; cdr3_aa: CASSLEAGDTEAFF; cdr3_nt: TGTGCCAGCAGCTTGGAAGCGGGAGACACTGAAGCTTTCTTT
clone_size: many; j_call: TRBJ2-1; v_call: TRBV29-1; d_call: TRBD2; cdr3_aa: CSVALAGIGNEQFF; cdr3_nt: TGCAGCGTGGCACTAGCGGGCATTGGCAATGAGCAGTTCTTC
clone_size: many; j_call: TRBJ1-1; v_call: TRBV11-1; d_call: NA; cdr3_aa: CASSPSGQPNTEAFF; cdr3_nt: TGTGCCAGCAGCCCGTCCGGACAGCCGAACACTGAAGCTTTCTTT
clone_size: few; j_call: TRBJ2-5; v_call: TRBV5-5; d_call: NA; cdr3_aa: CASTQGQETQYF; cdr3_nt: TGTGCCAGCACCCAGGGCCAAGAGACCCAGTACTTC
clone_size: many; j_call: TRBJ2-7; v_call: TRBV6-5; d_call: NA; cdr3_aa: CASSYSRGFEQYF; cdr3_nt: TGTGCCAGCAGTTACTCGAGGGGGTTTGAGCAGTACTTC
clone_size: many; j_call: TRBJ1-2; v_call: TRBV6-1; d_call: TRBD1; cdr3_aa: CANKPGQGTNYGYTF; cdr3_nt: TGTGCCAACAAACCGGGACAGGGGACTAACTATGGCTACACCTTC
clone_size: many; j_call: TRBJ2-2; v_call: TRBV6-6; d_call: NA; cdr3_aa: CASKPPPNTGELFF; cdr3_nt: TGTGCCAGCAAGCCCCCCCCGAACACCGGGGAGCTGTTTTTT